What follows are 5 T cell receptor beta chains derived from one specimen sequenced in a study of technical replicates of blood from several donors. The repertoire was sequenced with immunoSEQ multiplex PCR; TCRdb's copy has only in-frame clones and lacks some. This table holds tens of thousands of clones, about 94% found once. The sequenced sample was PBMCs. The receptors stem from a human donor in good health. Some clones in this sample may be carry-over from other donors' samples.

V gene TRBV5-1 combines with J gene TRBJ2-7, with 9 bases aligning to TRBD2. This CDR3 has 16 residues. With V trimmed by 4 bases and J by 0 bases, 8 bases remained unmatched. The V gene's germline CDR1 is SGHRS and CDR2 YFSETQ. CDR3 nucleotide sequence: TGCGCCAGCAGCCCAGGGGATAGCGGGAGCTCCTACGAGCAGTACTTC. It is translated as CASSPGDSGSSYEQYF.

V usage is TRBV7-2 and J usage is TRBJ1-2; 9 positions match TRBD1. V lost 6 bases, J lost 0 bases, and 5 bases stayed unmatched. The CDR3 is 15 amino acids. Germline CDR1 is SGHTA and CDR2 is FQGNSA. The DNA for the CDR3 is TGTGCCAGCAGAGGACAGGGGCAACCTAACTATGGCTACACCTTC. It encodes CASRGQGQPNYGYTF. Together with reference TRBV7-2 and TRBJ1-2, the CDR3 gives the full variable domain: GAGVSQSPSNKVTEKGKDVELRCDPISGHTALYWYRQSLGQGLEFLIYFQGNSAPDKSGLPSDRFSAERTGGSVSTLTIQRTQQEDSAVYLCASRGQGQPNYGYTFGSGTRLTVV.

The chain combines TRBV30 with TRBJ2-1; 7 bases map to TRBD2. Germline V gene lookup returns CDR1 GTSNPN and CDR2 SVGIG (reference sequence). The CDR3 totals 14 residues. The ends lost 5 bases at V and 5 bases at J; junction bases unmatched: 9. The CDR3 nucleotides read TGTGCCTGGGGCCCTAGCGGAGTTCACAATGAGCAGTTCTTC. Amino acids: CAWGPSGVHNEQFF.

V is TRBV10-2 and J is TRBJ1-1, with D unresolved. The CDR3 consists of 14 residues. Per germline, CDR1 WSHSY and CDR2 SAAADI. The V end lost 4 bases, the J end lost 5 bases, and 14 bases lay between the germline ends. CDR3 sequence: CASSGRGSRTEAFF. CDR3 DNA sequence: TGCGCCAGCAGTGGGAGAGGGAGTCGAACTGAAGCTTTCTTT.

This rearrangement joins TRBV11-2 to TRBJ2-5; D remains ambiguous. Germline CDR1 reads SGHAT; CDR2 reads FQNNGV. The CDR3 sequence is 15 residues long. Trimming left V 3 bases short and J 4 bases short, with 15 bases between. For the CDR3, the DNA is TGTGCCAGCAGCTTGGGTCCAGGCAATGGAGAGACCCAGTACTTC. Its translation: CASSLGPGNGETQYF.